These 15 T cell receptor beta chains were sequenced from one sample in a study of shared clonotypes between healthy human individuals. The protocol was immunoSEQ multiplex PCR, while the TCRdb copy is restricted to in-frame clones and leaves out a portion. This sample has about 2 million clones; around 95% occur once, and the top ten carry 0.13%. What was sequenced was naive CD4+ T cells sorted from blood. Stated subset: CD45RA+ positively selected. These receptors were obtained from a young man in good health.

V usage is TRBV28 and J usage is TRBJ2-1, with 9 bases matching TRBD2. Germline values: CDR1 MDHEN, CDR2 SYDVKM. The CDR3 totals 14 residues. With 11 bases clipped from V and 8 bases from J, the junction kept 13 bases outside the gene matches. This CDR3 is CAANWRGGLYEQFF. The CDR3 DNA sequence: TGTGCCGCTAACTGGCGGGGGGGCCTTTATGAGCAGTTCTTC.

The genes are TRBV18 and TRBJ2-7; D perhaps matches TRBD2 (6 bases). Germline-derived CDR1 and CDR2 are KGHSH and LQKENI. V lost 0 bases and J lost 5, with 14 bases in between. The CDR3 runs to 15 residues. The CDR3 region is CASSPPVGGNDEQYF. The CDR3 nucleotides are TGTGCCAGCTCACCACCGGTGGGGGGTAACGACGAGCAGTACTTC.

The chain has TRBV10-3 and TRBJ2-5; 8 nucleotides match TRBD1. The CDR3 runs to 16 residues. J gave up 3 bases and V 6 bases, and 12 bases lay outside the gene matches. The V gene's germline CDR1 is ENHRY and CDR2 SYGVKD. CDR3 bases: TGTGCCATCAGCGGGCCCCAGGACAGGGCTAAAGAGACCCAGTACTTC. Translation: CAISGPQDRAKETQYF.

V gene TRBV27 combines with J gene TRBJ2-2, with 8 bases that match TRBD2. V lost 2 bases to trimming and J lost 4 bases; unmatched junction nucleotides: 3. Germline CDR1 and CDR2: MNHEY and SMNVEV (reference sequence). The CDR3 has 15 amino acids. The CDR3 DNA is TGTGCCAGCAGTTTACGGACTAGCAGCACCGGGGAGCTGTTTTTT. It is translated as CASSLRTSSTGELFF.

This clone has a single count. V gene TRBV19 combines with J gene TRBJ1-2; 10 bases map to TRBD1. J lost 6 bases, V lost 3 bases, and 7 bases had no gene match. CDR3 size: 15 residues. The germline gives CDR1 LNHDA, CDR2 SQIVND (reference sequence). For the CDR3, the DNA is TGTGCCAGTAGTATCCGGACAGGGGGTTGGAATGGCTACACCTTC. This gives the protein CASSIRTGGWNGYTF.

The chain uses TRBV28 and TRBJ1-1, with D tentatively TRBD1 (6 bases). Germline CDR1 reads MDHEN; CDR2 reads SYDVKM. CDR3 length equals 14 residues. With 7 bases removed from V and 5 bases from J, the gap between germline ends came to 17 bases. The DNA of the CDR3 is TGTGCCAGCAAGACAGGTGAGGAGTTTACTGAAGCTTTCTTT. Translation: CASKTGEEFTEAFF.

Of note for this clone: Different DNA sequences within this sample yield the same CDR3. The chain combines TRBV6-6 with TRBJ2-3; unclear D gene. V was trimmed by 6 bases and J by 0 bases, leaving 7 bases between them. Germline loops: CDR1 MNHNY, CDR2 SVGAGI (reference sequence). The CDR3 is 13 residues long. The CDR3 coding sequence is TGTGCCAGCAGGGGCCCAAGCACAGATACGCAGTATTTT. It is translated as CASRGPSTDTQYF.

The rearrangement uses TRBV7-6 and TRBJ2-3; D is perhaps TRBD2 (6 bases). V lost 5 bases to trimming and J lost 0 bases, with 18 bases between them. The germline CDR1 and CDR2 sequences are SGHVS and FNYEAQ. The CDR3 length is 17 residues. The CDR3 spells CASSLLGGWDSTDTQYF. Here the CDR3 DNA reads TGTGCCAGCAGCCTCTTAGGAGGGTGGGATAGCACAGATACGCAGTATTTT.

The chain links TRBV25-1 to TRBJ2-1, with 8 bases aligning to TRBD1. With V trimmed by 7 bases and J by 14 bases, 7 bases remained unmatched. Germline CDR1 and CDR2: MGHDK and SYGVNS. This CDR3 comprises 11 residues. CDR3 sequence: CASTKDRVEFF. CDR3 nucleotide sequence: TGTGCCAGCACTAAGGACAGGGTCGAGTTCTTC.

V is TRBV6-1 and J is TRBJ1-2; 7 bases match TRBD1. Germline CDR1 is MNHNS and CDR2 is SASEGT. The CDR3 has 17 residues. Unmatched junction bases numbered 14, after V lost 3 bases and J lost 4 bases. CDR3 region: CASSDPRTGPHLYGYTF. CDR3 DNA sequence: TGTGCCAGCAGTGACCCCAGGACAGGACCCCACCTCTATGGCTACACCTTC.

The chain recombines TRBV28 with TRBJ1-2, with D possibly TRBD1 on 5 matching bases. This CDR3 has 15 residues. Germline CDR1 is MDHEN and CDR2 is SYDVKM. Deletions cut 3 bases from V and 7 bases from J, with 18 bases between. The CDR3 nucleotides are TGTGCCAGCAGTTTGACTACACAGGTGGCCCTTGGCTACACCTTC. Its protein product is CASSLTTQVALGYTF.

V is TRBV5-1 and J is TRBJ1-5; no clear D. The CDR3 sequence is 13 residues long. The germline gives CDR1 SGHRS, CDR2 YFSETQ. V was cut by 5 bases and J by 0 bases, with 6 bases left in between. The CDR3 here is CASRSDSNQPQHF. DNA of the CDR3: TGCGCCAGCAGGTCGGATAGCAATCAGCCCCAGCATTTT.

The chain combines TRBV5-4 with TRBJ2-7, with D perhaps TRBD1 (6 bases). This CDR3 is built from 17 residues. Trimming took off 0 bases at V and 0 bases at J, with 16 bases between the two ends. Germline lookup yields CDR1 SGHNT and CDR2 YYREEE (reference sequence). CDR3 sequence reads: CASSLENGRGDSYEQYF. For the CDR3, the DNA is TGTGCCAGCAGCTTGGAAAACGGCAGGGGCGACTCCTACGAGCAGTACTTC.

This clone was found once. This rearrangement joins TRBV5-6 to TRBJ2-5; D possibly matches TRBD1 or TRBD2 (5 bases each). The CDR3 runs to 16 residues. CDR1 and CDR2 from the germline V gene are SGHDT and YYEEEE. Trimming took off 2 bases at V and 0 bases at J, with 14 bases between the two ends. The CDR3 DNA reads as TGTGCCAGCAGCTTTATTCAGGGAGATTACCAAGAGACCCAGTACTTC. Residues: CASSFIQGDYQETQYF.

V usage is TRBV7-9 and J usage is TRBJ2-7; TRBD2 agrees at 11 bases. CDR3 length: 16 residues. Germline V gene sequence: CDR1 SEHNR, CDR2 FQNEAQ (reference sequence). V lost 4 bases to trimming and J lost 5 bases; unmatched junction nucleotides: 10. For the CDR3, the DNA is TGTGCCAGCAGCTGGGGAACTAGCGGGGGTTCCCACGAGCAGTACTTC. This codes for CASSWGTSGGSHEQYF.